The 15 T cell receptor beta chains given below trace back to one sample, sequenced in a study of cytomegalovirus exposure and HLA in healthy donors. 13 Jbeta primers and 60 Vbeta primers were used for the PCR. Using immunoSEQ multiplex PCR, the repertoire was profiled, and TCRdb retains in-frame clones only, with some absent. The data contain approximately 200,000 clones, about four fifths of them seen just once; the ten biggest clones take up 1.5% to 1.7%. Sequencing used PBMCs. These receptors all stem from a girl between 10 and 17 years old in good health and CMV-seropositive.

The rearrangement joins TRBV11-3 to TRBJ2-7; 9 bases line up with TRBD1. Germline CDR1 and CDR2: SGHNT and YENEEA. The CDR3 spans 13 residues. The junction had 6 bases not matched to a gene; V was cut back by 0 bases and J by 12 bases. CDR3 protein: CASSLEEGTGLYF. CDR3 bases: TGTGCCAGCAGCTTAGAAGAGGGGACAGGGTTGTACTTC.

This clone was counted only a few times. V gene TRBV5-1 combines with J gene TRBJ2-3; D possibly corresponds to TRBD1 (6 bases). Germline V lookup: CDR1 SGHRS, CDR2 YFSETQ. CDR3 length: 13 residues. V lost 3 bases to trimming and J lost 7 bases, with 12 bases between them. The CDR3, as DNA: TGCGCCAGCAGCTCTCCGGACAGTAATACGCAGTATTTT. It translates to CASSSPDSNTQYF.

The chain employs TRBV11-2 and TRBJ2-7; D not certain. The V end was cut by 7 bases, the J end by 2 bases, with 9 bases between. CDR1 and CDR2 (germline): SGHAT, FQNNGV. This CDR3 is 12 amino acids long. Written as DNA, the CDR3 is TGTGCCAGCACCACTGAACCCTACGAGCAGTACTTC. It translates to CASTTEPYEQYF.

The CDR3 DNA follows: TGTGCCAGCTCACGCACCGGGAGCAGCGAGCAGTTCTTC. Encoded protein: CASSRTGSSEQFF. This sequence joins TRBV18 and TRBJ2-1, with D possibly TRBD2 on 6 matching bases. This CDR3 region has 13 residues. CDR1 KGHSH and CDR2 LQKENI come from the germline V gene. The V and J ends lost 4 bases and 10 bases respectively, with 14 bases between them.

This clone was seen more than once but under ten times. The V call is TRBV7-2, the J call TRBJ2-7; tentative D call: TRBD1 (6 bases). Germline V gene data show CDR1 as SGHTA and CDR2 as FQGNSA. The CDR3 is 13 residues long. V dropped 1 base and J dropped 4 bases, with 8 bases sitting between them. CDR3 in amino acids: CASSLGGLYEQYF. CDR3 nucleotides: TGTGCCAGCAGCTTAGGGGGGCTGTACGAGCAGTACTTC.

The chain links TRBV4-1 to TRBJ2-1; 7 bases line up with TRBD2. From germline, CDR1 is MGHRA and CDR2 YSYEKL. The CDR3 runs 18 residues. The trim removed 1 base at V and 5 bases at J, leaving 14 bases unmatched. In nucleotides, the CDR3 is TGCGCCAGCAGCCAAGGGGTGGTGACCGGGACTAACCACAATGAGCAGTTCTTC. Protein product: CASSQGVVTGTNHNEQFF.

The chain recombines TRBV4-3 with TRBJ2-1; 8 bases are shared with TRBD2. This CDR3 region has 16 residues. V shed 0 bases, J shed 9 bases, and the junction held 10 bases outside the gene matches. Germline loops: CDR1 LGHNA, CDR2 YSLEER. The CDR3 loop reads CASSQDIGRGAREQFF. In DNA, the CDR3 is TGCGCCAGCAGCCAAGATATCGGGCGGGGGGCTCGTGAGCAGTTCTTC.

The chain is built from TRBV27 and TRBJ2-7; D uncertain. The germline V gene encodes CDR1 MNHEY and CDR2 SMNVEV (reference sequence). V dropped 7 bases and J dropped 1 base, with 20 bases sitting between them. The CDR3 runs to 16 residues. Written as DNA, the CDR3 is TGTGCCAGCATCCCTCCTCAAACGGGTGGATCCTACGAGCAGTACTTC. The encoded protein is CASIPPQTGGSYEQYF.

This chain links TRBV5-1 with TRBJ1-6; 7 bases map to TRBD1. CDR3 length: 14 amino acids. J lost 5 bases, V lost 4 bases, and 3 bases had no gene match. The germline CDR1 and CDR2 sequences are SGHRS and YFSETQ. In DNA, the CDR3 is TGCGCCAGCAGCGTTACAGGGGATAATTCACCCCTCCACTTT. Residues: CASSVTGDNSPLHF.

The chain combines TRBV27 with TRBJ2-5, with D perhaps TRBD1 (5 bases). This CDR3 comprises 17 residues. Trimming took 0 bases from V and 0 from J, leaving 14 bases between them. CDR1 is MNHEY and CDR2 is SMNVEV in the germline V gene (reference sequence). CDR3 bases: TGTGCCAGCAGTTTATCGATGGGGCCCCGGTACCAAGAGACCCAGTACTTC. Encoded protein: CASSLSMGPRYQETQYF.

The chain has TRBV7-2 and TRBJ2-7; 16 bases fit TRBD2. J gave up 6 bases and V 5 bases, and 7 bases lay outside the gene matches. The CDR3 is 16 amino acids. CDR1 is SGHTA, CDR2 FQGNSA, per germline. CDR3 coding DNA: TGTGCCAGCAGCGGGACTAGCGGGGGGGTGGGCGGCGAGCAGTACTTC. Protein: CASSGTSGGVGGEQYF. The full variable domain, in which reference TRBV7-2 and TRBJ2-7 provide the parts outside the CDR3, is GAGVSQSPSNKVTEKGKDVELRCDPISGHTALYWYRQSLGQGLEFLIYFQGNSAPDKSGLPSDRFSAERTGGSVSTLTIQRTQQEDSAVYLCASSGTSGGVGGEQYFGPGTRLTVT.

The V and J genes are TRBV19 and TRBJ2-7, with 10 bases aligning to TRBD1. Germline CDR1 LNHDA, CDR2 SQIVND (reference sequence). The V segment lost 4 bases and the J segment 4 bases; nucleotides outside the gene matches: 7. CDR3 length: 15 residues. CDR3 residues: CASSTGQGVDYEQYF. CDR3 sequence (DNA): TGTGCCAGTAGTACAGGACAGGGGGTCGATTACGAGCAGTACTTC.

The chain is built from TRBV7-2 and TRBJ1-2; D is uncertain. The V end was cut by 7 bases, the J end by 5 bases, with 29 bases between. The CDR3 sequence is 18 residues long. Per germline, CDR1 SGHTA and CDR2 FQGNSA. CDR3 residues: CASNPYGLGEGSGYGYTF. In DNA, the CDR3 is TGTGCCAGCAACCCATATGGTCTCGGGGAGGGATCTGGTTATGGCTACACCTTC.

The chain carries TRBV15 and TRBJ2-5; no clear D. The germline V gene has CDR1 LNHNV and CDR2 YYDKDF (reference sequence). The CDR3 length is 15 residues. V was cut by 5 bases and J by 4 bases, with 17 bases left in between. CDR3 DNA sequence: TGTGCCACCAGCGAAAGACCCGGAGTCGGAGAGACCCAGTACTTC. Translated: CATSERPGVGETQYF. Filled out from reference TRBV15 and TRBJ2-5, the complete variable domain reads DAMVIQNPRYQVTQFGKPVTLSCSQTLNHNVMYWYQQKSSQAPKLLFHYYDKDFNNEADTPDNFQSRRPNTSFCFLDIRSPGLGDTAMYLCATSERPGVGETQYFGPGTRLLVL.

The chain couples TRBV30 to TRBJ1-2; 9 bases are shared with TRBD1. This CDR3 spans 15 amino acids. Trimming took 3 bases from V and 7 from J; bases not matched to a gene: 12. Germline V gene sequence: CDR1 GTSNPN, CDR2 SVGIG (reference sequence). In DNA, the CDR3 is TGTGCCTGGAGGGAGGACAGGGGTCGCCGATTTGGCTACACCTTC. Its translation: CAWREDRGRRFGYTF.